These T cell receptor beta chains were read from a single sample in a study of T-cell reconstitution after alpha-beta-depleted transplantation in children. TCRdb redid the calling of the PCR reads with MiXCR, one entry per CDR3 protein. The data show a few hundred thousand distinct CDR3 sequences, under 13% seen once. This material consisted of PBMCs from the stem cell graft donor, taken from the stem cell graft. The receptors were sampled from a human donor who donated a stem cell graft to a child with acute lymphoblastic leukemia. Each CDR3 is given with its conserved first and last residue. A D gene is named only where the DNA matches it firmly. A clone size is listed for some rows: how often the clone was seen (once, few, many), or a class if it is expanded.

TRBJ2-5	few	.	TRBV27	TGTGCCAGCCGAGGCCCTCAAGAGACCCAGTACTTC	CASRGPQETQYF
TRBJ1-1	.	.	TRBV5-1	TGCGCCAGCAGCTTCCCCCGGGAGAACACTGAAGCTTTCTTT	CASSFPRENTEAFF
TRBJ1-1	many	TRBD1	TRBV4-1	TGCGCCAGCAGCCCCCCCCACGGCCCCAGGGGGACTGAAGCTTTCTTT	CASSPPHGPRGTEAFF
TRBJ2-1	many	TRBD2	TRBV20-1	TGCAGTGTTCCCTTGGATAGCGGGGTATACAATGAGCAGTTCTTC	CSVPLDSGVYNEQFF
TRBJ2-5	.	TRBD1	TRBV7-2	TGTGCCAGCAGCCCCGGAGGACAGGGGTGGGAGACCCAGTACTTC	CASSPGGQGWETQYF
TRBJ2-7	few	.	TRBV6-1	TGTGCCAGCAGTGAGGGGGTGACACCTCTCGGGCAGTACTTC	CASSEGVTPLGQYF
TRBJ2-5	.	.	TRBV19	TGTGCCAGTACCGCCCCGGGTTACCAAGAGACCCAGTACTTC	CASTAPGYQETQYF
TRBJ2-7	.	TRBD1	TRBV18	TGTGCCAGCTCACCACCCAGGGGGCATAACGAGCAGTACTTC	CASSPPRGHNEQYF
TRBJ1-2	.	.	TRBV20-1	TGCAGTGCTAGAGAAGAGGGGGGCTACACCTTC	CSAREEGGYTF
TRBJ2-7	many	TRBD1	TRBV5-1	TGCGCCAGCAGCACCGTGACAGGGGGTTTCTACGAGCAGTACTTC	CASSTVTGGFYEQYF
TRBJ1-4	many	.	TRBV12-3/TRBV12-4	TGTGCCAGCAGCCCACCGGGCCTCCTTGAAAAACTGTTTTTT	CASSPPGLLEKLFF
TRBJ1-4	.	.	TRBV5-1	TGCGCCAGCAGCTTGGAGGGCTTTCTGCGGGAAAAACTGTTTTTT	CASSLEGFLREKLFF
TRBJ1-4	few	TRBD1	TRBV2	TGTGCCAGCGGCGGGACAGGGTACGGAAAACTGTTTTTT	CASGGTGYGKLFF
TRBJ2-1	few	TRBD2	TRBV7-8	TGTGCCAGCAGCTTAGCAGTTAGCGGGAGGCATGAGCAGTTCTTC	CASSLAVSGRHEQFF
TRBJ2-3	few	TRBD1	TRBV29-1	TGCAGCGTGGGGGGAACCGACAGGGGGGCAGATACGCAGTATTTT	CSVGGTDRGADTQYF
TRBJ2-1	many	.	TRBV7-6	TGTGCCAGCAGCTTAGGAGACGATGAGCAGTTCTTC	CASSLGDDEQFF
TRBJ2-3	many	TRBD2	TRBV6-2/TRBV6-3	TGTGCCAGCAGTGGATCTAGCGGGAGGGCCGGTTTTTATACGCAGTATTTT	CASSGSSGRAGFYTQYF
TRBJ2-3	.	.	TRBV9	TGTGCCAGCAGCGTAGTGGGGACCATGAGCACAGATACGCAGTATTTT	CASSVVGTMSTDTQYF
TRBJ2-1	few	.	TRBV7-2	TGTGCCAGCAGCATTGGGACGTCGACGGGCAATGAGCAGTTCTTC	CASSIGTSTGNEQFF
TRBJ1-6	many	TRBD1	TRBV5-1	TGCGCCAGCAGCCCGGGACAGGGGAATTCACCCCTCCACTTT	CASSPGQGNSPLHF
TRBJ2-2	.	.	TRBV10-3	TGTGCCATCAGTGAGTCGGGACGGGGGAACACCGGGGAGCTGTTTTTT	CAISESGRGNTGELFF
TRBJ1-5	.	TRBD1	TRBV6-2/TRBV6-3	TGTGCCAGCACCCAACGGGGACAGGGTAATCAGCCCCAGCATTTT	CASTQRGQGNQPQHF
TRBJ2-7	.	.	TRBV7-2	TGTGCCAGCAGCTCCAGGGGGGGCGGGACCTACGAGCAGTACTTC	CASSSRGGGTYEQYF
TRBJ2-2	.	TRBD2	TRBV4-2	TGTGCCAGCAGCCAAGAGACTAGCGGGTATAGGGCCGGGGAGCTGTTTTTT	CASSQETSGYRAGELFF
TRBJ2-7	many	.	TRBV6-1	TGTGCCAGCAGTGAATTAGGACCGGGAGAATGGTACGAGCAGTACTTC	CASSELGPGEWYEQYF
TRBJ1-4	.	.	TRBV4-2	TGTGCCAGCAGCCAAGTTCCGGGCTCAACTAATGAAAAACTGTTTTTT	CASSQVPGSTNEKLFF
TRBJ2-1	.	.	TRBV7-2	TGTGCCAGCAGCCCAACCGTGGTGGGGAATGAGCAGTTCTTC	CASSPTVVGNEQFF
TRBJ1-2	.	.	TRBV29-1	TGCAGCGTTTTGGGTCATTATGGCTACACCTTC	CSVLGHYGYTF
TRBJ1-5	.	TRBD1	TRBV29-1	TGCAGCGTGGCCGGGACAGCAAATCAGCCCCAGCATTTT	CSVAGTANQPQHF
TRBJ2-5	.	TRBD2	TRBV11-1	TGTGCCAGCAGCCCGACCTGGGGGGGAGAGACCCAGTACTTC	CASSPTWGGETQYF
TRBJ1-5	few	.	TRBV20-1	TGCAGTGCTAGGACCTCAGGGTGGGTCAATCAGCCCCAGCATTTT	CSARTSGWVNQPQHF
TRBJ2-3	few	.	TRBV7-3	TGTGCCAGCAGCGAAACTTCCCGGGTCAGCACAGATACGCAGTATTTT	CASSETSRVSTDTQYF
TRBJ1-1	many	.	TRBV12-3/TRBV12-4	TGTGCCAGCAGTCCGGCGGGGACTGAAGCTTTCTTT	CASSPAGTEAFF
TRBJ2-3	many	.	TRBV5-1	TGCGCCAGCAGCGGGAGCCGAACAGATACGCAGTATTTT	CASSGSRTDTQYF
TRBJ2-7	few	.	TRBV7-9	TGTGCCAGCAGCTTAGCCAGGGCTGGGGCCCTCGCCTGTGAGCAGTACTTC	CASSLARAGALACEQYF